This TCR beta chain was observed in a study of T-cell reconstitution after alpha-beta-depleted transplantation in children. Researchers prepared the TCRbeta library using unique molecular identifiers, the study reports. One entry per CDR3 protein results from TCRdb running MiXCR on the PCR reads. The data show hundreds of thousands of distinct CDR3 sequences, around 7.8% seen once. The ends lost 5 bases at V and 4 bases at J; junction bases unmatched: 7. CDR1 SGHTA and CDR2 FQGTGA come from the germline V gene. This CDR3 spans 15 amino acids. The chain recombines TRBV7-3 with TRBJ2-1; TRBD2 matches at 8 bases. The sequenced sample was PBMCs, mostly from graft donor cells, obtained 180 days after TCRalphabeta/CD19-depleted stem cell transplant. The sequence was collected from a male patient younger than 18 who had a stem cell transplant for acute lymphoblastic leukemia, so the T cells may come from the graft donor. Here the CDR3 reads CASSARGGGYNEQFF. CDR3 bases: TGTGCCAGCAGCGCCCGGGGGGGCGGGTACAATGAGCAGTTCTTC.